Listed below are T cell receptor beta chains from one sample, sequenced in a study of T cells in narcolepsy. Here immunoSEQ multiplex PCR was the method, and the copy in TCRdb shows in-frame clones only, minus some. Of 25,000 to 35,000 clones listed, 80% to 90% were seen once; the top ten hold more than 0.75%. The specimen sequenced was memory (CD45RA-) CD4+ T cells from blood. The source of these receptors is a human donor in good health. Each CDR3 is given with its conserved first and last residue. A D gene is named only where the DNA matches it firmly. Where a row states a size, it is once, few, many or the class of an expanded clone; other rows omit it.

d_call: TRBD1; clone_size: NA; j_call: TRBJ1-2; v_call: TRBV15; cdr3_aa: CATKQGANSYGYTF; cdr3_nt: TGTGCCACCAAACAGGGGGCGAACTCCTATGGCTACACCTTC
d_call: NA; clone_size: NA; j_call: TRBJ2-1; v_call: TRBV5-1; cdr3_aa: CASRFLREQRTYRNEQFF; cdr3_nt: TGCGCCAGCAGATTCCTCCGCGAGCAGCGGACGTATAGGAATGAGCAGTTCTTC
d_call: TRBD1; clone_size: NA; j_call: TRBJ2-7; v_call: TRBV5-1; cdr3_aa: CASSRRGPGQDHSEQYF; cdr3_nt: TGCGCCAGCAGCCGAAGGGGACCTGGACAGGACCACTCCGAGCAGTACTTC
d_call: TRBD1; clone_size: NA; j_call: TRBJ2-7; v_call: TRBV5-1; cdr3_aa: CASSLASVDRDYEQYF; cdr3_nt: TGCGCCAGCAGCTTGGCCTCGGTGGACAGGGACTACGAGCAGTACTTC
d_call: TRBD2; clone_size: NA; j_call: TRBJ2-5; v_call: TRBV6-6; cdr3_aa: CASSYPVAGEETQYF; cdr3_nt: TGTGCCAGCAGTTACCCTGTAGCGGGAGAAGAGACCCAGTACTTC
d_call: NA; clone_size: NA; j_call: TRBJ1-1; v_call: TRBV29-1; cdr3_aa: CSAATHTEAFF; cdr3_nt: TGCAGCGCAGCAACCCACACTGAAGCTTTCTTT
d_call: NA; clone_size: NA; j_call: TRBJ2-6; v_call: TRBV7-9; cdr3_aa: CASTKTTFGANVLTF; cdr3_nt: TGTGCCAGCACCAAAACTACCTTTGGGGCCAACGTCCTGACTTTC
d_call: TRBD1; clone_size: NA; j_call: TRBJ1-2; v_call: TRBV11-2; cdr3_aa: CASSQTGGDGYTF; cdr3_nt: TGTGCCAGCAGCCAAACAGGGGGCGACGGCTACACCTTC
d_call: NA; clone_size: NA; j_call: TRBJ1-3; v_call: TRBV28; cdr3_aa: CASSSRTHRSGNTIYF; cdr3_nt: TGTGCCAGCAGTTCCCGGACTCATCGCTCTGGAAACACCATATATTTT
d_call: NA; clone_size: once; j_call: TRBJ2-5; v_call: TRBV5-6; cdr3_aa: CASSLLGFGQETQYF; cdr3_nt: TGTGCCAGCAGCTTATTGGGGTTCGGCCAAGAGACCCAGTACTTC
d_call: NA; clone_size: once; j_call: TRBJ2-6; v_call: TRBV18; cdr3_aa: CASSELTPGKAGANVLTF; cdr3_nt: TGTGCCAGCTCAGAACTCACCCCAGGGAAGGCTGGGGCCAACGTCCTGACTTTC
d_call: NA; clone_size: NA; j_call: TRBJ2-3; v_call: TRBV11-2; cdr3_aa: CASSSYRTGLQDDTQYF; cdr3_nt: TGTGCCAGCAGCTCCTACCGGACTGGACTCCAGGACGATACGCAGTATTTT
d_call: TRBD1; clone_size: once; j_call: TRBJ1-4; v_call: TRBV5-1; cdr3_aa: CASSYRDSGEKLFF; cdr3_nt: TGCGCCAGCAGCTACCGGGACAGTGGCGAAAAACTGTTTTTT
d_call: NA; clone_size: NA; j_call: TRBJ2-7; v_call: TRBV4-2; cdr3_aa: CASSQDLGTVHYEQYF; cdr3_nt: TGTGCCAGCAGCCAAGATCTGGGTACTGTCCACTACGAGCAGTACTTC
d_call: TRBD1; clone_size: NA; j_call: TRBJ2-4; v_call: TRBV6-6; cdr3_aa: CASSSWTGPKNIQYF; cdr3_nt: TGTGCCAGCAGTTCCTGGACAGGGCCAAAAAACATTCAGTACTTC
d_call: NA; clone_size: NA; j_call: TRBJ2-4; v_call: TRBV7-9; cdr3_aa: CASSPEGLGILAKNIQYF; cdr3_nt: TGTGCCAGCAGCCCCGAGGGCTTAGGTATTCTAGCCAAAAACATTCAGTACTTC
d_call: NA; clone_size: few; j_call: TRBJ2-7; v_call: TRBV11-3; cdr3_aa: CASSLGHEQYF; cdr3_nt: TGTGCCAGCAGCTTAGGTCACGAGCAGTACTTC
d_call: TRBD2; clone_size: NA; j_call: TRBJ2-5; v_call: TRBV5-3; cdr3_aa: CARSHRLAGKQETQYF; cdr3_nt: TGTGCCAGAAGCCACAGACTAGCGGGAAAGCAAGAGACCCAGTACTTC
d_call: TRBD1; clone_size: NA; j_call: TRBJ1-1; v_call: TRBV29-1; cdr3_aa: CSVGRTGRTKVSEAFF; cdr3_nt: TGCAGCGTCGGGAGGACAGGCCGGACGAAGGTTTCTGAAGCTTTCTTT
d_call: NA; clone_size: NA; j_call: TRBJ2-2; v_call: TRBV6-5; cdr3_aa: CASRPSGPSAGELFF; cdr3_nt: TGTGCCAGCAGACCCTCTGGGCCCTCTGCCGGGGAGCTGTTTTTT
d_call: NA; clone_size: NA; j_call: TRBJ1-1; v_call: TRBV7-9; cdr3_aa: CASSPWVGGNTEAFF; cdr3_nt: TGTGCCAGCAGCCCATGGGTGGGGGGGAACACTGAAGCTTTCTTT
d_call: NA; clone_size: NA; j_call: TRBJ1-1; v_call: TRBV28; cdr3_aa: CASSRFDVQGATTEAFF; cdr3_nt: TGTGCCAGCAGCCGATTCGACGTACAGGGAGCCACCACTGAAGCTTTCTTT
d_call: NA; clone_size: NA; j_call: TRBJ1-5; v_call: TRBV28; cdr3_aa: CASTTGLINQPQHF; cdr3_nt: TGTGCCAGCACCACCGGACTGATCAATCAGCCCCAGCATTTT
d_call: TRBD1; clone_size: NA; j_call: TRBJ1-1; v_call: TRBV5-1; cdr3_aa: CASSARQGANTEAFF; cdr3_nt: TGCGCCAGCAGCGCCAGACAGGGGGCGAACACTGAAGCTTTCTTT
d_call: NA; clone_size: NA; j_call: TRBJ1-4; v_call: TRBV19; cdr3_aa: CASSTQGSGNEKLFF; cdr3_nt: TGTGCCAGTAGTACGCAGGGGTCCGGGAATGAAAAACTGTTTTTT
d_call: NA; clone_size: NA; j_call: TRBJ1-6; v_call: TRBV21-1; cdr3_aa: CASSKEAGNSPLHF; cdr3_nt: TGTGCCAGCAGCAAAGAGGCGGGAAATTCACCCCTCCACTTT
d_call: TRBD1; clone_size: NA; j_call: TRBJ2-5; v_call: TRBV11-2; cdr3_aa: CASSPSRTGWETQYF; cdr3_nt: TGTGCCAGCAGCCCGTCCAGGACAGGATGGGAAACCCAGTACTTC
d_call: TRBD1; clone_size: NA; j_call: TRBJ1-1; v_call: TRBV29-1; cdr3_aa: CSGGDRGNTEAFF; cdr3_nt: TGCAGCGGGGGGGACAGAGGGAACACTGAAGCTTTCTTT
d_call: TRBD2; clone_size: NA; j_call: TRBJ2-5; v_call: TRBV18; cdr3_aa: CASSPGGDFEQYF; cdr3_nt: TGTGCCAGCTCACCAGGGGGGGATTTTGAGCAGTACTTC
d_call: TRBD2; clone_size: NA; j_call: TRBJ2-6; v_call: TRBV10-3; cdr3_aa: CAISPGGSSGANVLTF; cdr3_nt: TGTGCCATCAGTCCGGGGGGATCCTCTGGGGCCAACGTCCTGACTTTC
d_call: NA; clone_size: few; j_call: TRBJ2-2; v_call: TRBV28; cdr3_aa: CASSGTVYTGELFF; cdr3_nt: TGTGCCAGCAGTGGGACCGTGTACACCGGGGAGCTGTTTTTT
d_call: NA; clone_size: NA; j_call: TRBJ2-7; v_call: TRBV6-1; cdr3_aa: CASSEASPGASYEQYF; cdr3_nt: TGTGCCAGCAGTGAAGCATCTCCAGGGGCCTCCTACGAGCAGTACTTC
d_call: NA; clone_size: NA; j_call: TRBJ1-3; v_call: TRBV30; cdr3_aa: CAWASGRGSGNTIYF; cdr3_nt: TGTGCCTGGGCCTCCGGACGCGGCTCTGGAAACACCATATATTTT
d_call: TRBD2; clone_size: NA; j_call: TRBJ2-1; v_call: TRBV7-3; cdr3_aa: CASSLFAGATYEQFF; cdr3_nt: TGTGCCAGCAGCTTATTCGCGGGAGCCACCTATGAGCAGTTCTTC
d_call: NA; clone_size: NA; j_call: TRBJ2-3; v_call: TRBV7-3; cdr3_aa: CASSLRASDTQYF; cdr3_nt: TGTGCCAGCAGCTTAAGAGCCTCAGATACGCAGTATTTT
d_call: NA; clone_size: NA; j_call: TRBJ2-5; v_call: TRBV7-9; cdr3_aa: CASSPVGQSGGTQYF; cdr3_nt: TGTGCCAGCAGCCCCGTTGGACAGTCCGGGGGGACCCAGTACTTC
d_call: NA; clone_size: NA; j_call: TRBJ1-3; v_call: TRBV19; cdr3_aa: CATLDRSRGNTIYF; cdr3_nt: TGTGCCACCCTCGACAGGAGTCGTGGAAACACCATATATTTT
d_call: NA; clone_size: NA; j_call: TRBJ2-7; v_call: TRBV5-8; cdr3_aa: CASSLEVAQYF; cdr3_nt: TGTGCCAGCAGCTTGGAGGTGGCGCAGTACTTC
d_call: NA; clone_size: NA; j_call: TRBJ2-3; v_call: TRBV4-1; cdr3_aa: CASSLVGGLRGDTQYF; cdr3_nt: TGCGCCAGCAGCCTCGTTGGAGGACTCCGAGGGGATACGCAGTATTTT
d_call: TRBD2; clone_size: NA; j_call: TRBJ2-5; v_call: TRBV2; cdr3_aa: CASNGGVTQPLYF; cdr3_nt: TGTGCCAGCAATGGGGGGGTAACACAACCGCTTTACTTC
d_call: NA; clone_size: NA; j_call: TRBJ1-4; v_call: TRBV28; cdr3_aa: CASTAGGPVEKLFF; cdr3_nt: TGTGCCAGTACCGCCGGGGGGCCGGTTGAAAAACTGTTTTTT
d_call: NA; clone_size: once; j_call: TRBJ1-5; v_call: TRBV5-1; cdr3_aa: CASSSQGSNQPQHF; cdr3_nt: TGCGCCAGCAGCTCTCAGGGAAGCAATCAGCCCCAGCATTTT
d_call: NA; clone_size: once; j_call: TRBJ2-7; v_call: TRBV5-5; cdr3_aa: CASSSGLYEQYF; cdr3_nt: TGTGCCAGCAGCTCCGGATTGTACGAGCAGTACTTC
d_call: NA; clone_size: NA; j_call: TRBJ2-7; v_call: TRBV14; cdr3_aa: CASRSDRSYEQYF; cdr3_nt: TGTGCCAGCAGATCCGACAGATCCTACGAGCAGTACTTC
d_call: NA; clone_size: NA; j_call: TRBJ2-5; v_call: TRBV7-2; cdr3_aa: CASSSTASRETQYF; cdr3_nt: TGTGCCAGCAGCTCGACGGCTAGCAGAGAGACCCAGTACTTC
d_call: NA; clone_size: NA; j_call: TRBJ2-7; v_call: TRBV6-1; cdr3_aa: CASSPQGFDYEQYF; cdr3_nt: TGTGCCAGCAGCCCCCAGGGATTCGACTACGAGCAGTACTTC
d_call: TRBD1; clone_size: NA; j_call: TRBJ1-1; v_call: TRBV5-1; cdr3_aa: CASSLRQGRNTEAFF; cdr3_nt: TGCGCCAGCAGCTTGAGACAGGGCAGGAACACTGAAGCTTTCTTT
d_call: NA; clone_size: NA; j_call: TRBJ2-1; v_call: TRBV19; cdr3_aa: CASSIVTLGENEQFF; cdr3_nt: TGTGCCAGTAGTATAGTTACCTTGGGGGAGAATGAGCAGTTCTTC
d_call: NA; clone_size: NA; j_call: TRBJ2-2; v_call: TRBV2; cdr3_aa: CASSVGRGELFF; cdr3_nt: TGTGCCAGCAGTGTGGGGAGAGGGGAGCTGTTTTTT